The rows below give T cell receptor beta chains drawn from one sample of a study of blood T cell repertoires in COVID-19. The table came from immunoSEQ multiplex PCR; TCRdb's copy has only in-frame clones and leaves some out. The repertoire holds roughly 70,000 clones, with around 70% as singletons. What was sequenced was peripheral blood. These receptors were collected from a man aged 60-69 years with acute or convalescent COVID-19. Each CDR3 is given with its conserved first and last residue. Fields, in order: clone size, D gene, J gene, V gene, CDR3 protein, CDR3 DNA. The D gene is left open where the match is weak. Only some rows state a clone size, as once, few, many or a class for expanded clones.

>NA|NA|TRBJ2-1|TRBV5-1
CASSLVGQRNEQFF
TGCGCCAGCAGCTTGGTGGGACAACGCAATGAGCAGTTCTTC
>once|NA|TRBJ2-3|TRBV19
CASSIGVRQADTQYF
TGTGCCAGTAGTATCGGGGTCCGCCAGGCAGATACGCAGTATTTT
>few|TRBD1|TRBJ1-1|TRBV7-8
CASSPQGAYTEAFF
TGTGCCAGCAGTCCTCAGGGGGCTTACACTGAAGCTTTCTTT
>few|NA|TRBJ2-3|TRBV21-1
CASSKRRSGGSTDTQYF
TGTGCCAGCAGCAAAAGGCGGAGTGGCGGGAGCACAGATACGCAGTATTTT
>NA|NA|TRBJ2-1|TRBV21-1
CASSKGYRGSNEQFF
TGTGCCAGCAGCAAAGGATACAGGGGAAGCAATGAGCAGTTCTTC
>NA|TRBD1|TRBJ2-1|TRBV6-1
CASSEARTGHEQFF
TGTGCCAGCAGTGAAGCTAGGACAGGGCATGAGCAGTTCTTC
>NA|TRBD1|TRBJ1-5|TRBV5-1
CASSSGQPNQPQHF
TGCGCCAGCAGCTCGGGACAGCCCAATCAGCCCCAGCATTTT
>NA|TRBD1|TRBJ1-1|TRBV7-9
CASSPTTGLAFF
TGTGCCAGCAGCCCCACGACAGGGCTAGCTTTCTTT
>NA|TRBD1|TRBJ2-2|TRBV20-1
CSASQGAGNTGELFF
TGCAGTGCTAGTCAGGGGGCAGGTAACACCGGGGAGCTGTTTTTT
>NA|NA|TRBJ2-6|TRBV27
CASGRTGAGANVLTF
TGTGCCAGCGGGAGGACCGGGGCTGGGGCCAACGTCCTGACTTTC
>NA|NA|TRBJ1-2|TRBV30
CAWSVVGGDGYTF
TGTGCCTGGAGTGTAGTCGGAGGGGATGGCTACACCTTC
>NA|NA|TRBJ1-3|TRBV7-9
CASARGTSGNTIYF
TGTGCCAGCGCCCGGGGTACCTCTGGAAACACCATATATTTT
>NA|NA|TRBJ1-5|TRBV6-1
CASSELRHSGSPQHF
TGTGCCAGCAGTGAGCTAAGACACTCGGGATCGCCCCAGCATTTT
>NA|NA|TRBJ2-3|TRBV27
CASSLQGSDTQYF
TGTGCCAGCAGTTTGCAGGGGTCAGATACGCAGTATTTT
>NA|TRBD1|TRBJ2-3|TRBV11-1
CASSLYTGHRGDTQYF
TGTGCCAGCAGCTTATATACGGGCCACAGGGGGGATACGCAGTATTTT
>NA|TRBD2|TRBJ2-1|TRBV24-1
CATSDPGLAGTEQFF
TGTGCCACCAGTGATCCGGGACTAGCGGGAACCGAGCAGTTCTTC
>NA|NA|TRBJ1-2|TRBV2
CAVGQRGYTF
TGTGCCGTCGGACAGCGGGGCTACACCTTC
>NA|NA|TRBJ2-7|TRBV4-1
CASSQKYRVPGEQYF
TGCGCCAGCAGCCAAAAATACAGGGTCCCTGGGGAGCAGTACTTC
>NA|NA|TRBJ1-2|TRBV14
CASSQDIGDAGYTF
TGTGCCAGCAGCCAAGATATAGGGGATGCTGGCTACACCTTC
>NA|NA|TRBJ1-5|TRBV9
CASSAEGYSNQPQHF
TGTGCCAGCAGCGCTGAGGGATATAGCAATCAGCCCCAGCATTTT
>NA|NA|TRBJ2-6|TRBV19
CASSARRDTRANVLTF
TGTGCCAGTAGTGCCCGCCGGGACACTAGGGCCAACGTCCTGACTTTC
>NA|TRBD2|TRBJ2-7|TRBV5-1
CASSLVSERESAYEQYF
TGCGCCAGCAGCTTGGTGTCCGAGCGGGAGTCCGCCTACGAGCAGTACTTC
>NA|NA|TRBJ2-1|TRBV20-1
CSASEEVYNEQFF
TGCAGTGCTAGTGAGGAGGTATACAATGAGCAGTTCTTC